The T cell receptor beta chain under discussion was sequenced for a study of cytomegalovirus exposure and HLA in healthy donors. The study's findings and limits: With later analysis, a missense DCLRE1C variant became linked to TCR beta V- and J-gene trimming. There were 150 or so TCR beta chains listed as cytomegalovirus-associated.

PCR primers comprised 60 Vbeta and 13 Jbeta primers. Sequencing was performed with immunoSEQ multiplex PCR; in TCRdb, only in-frame clones are kept and a portion is missing. The data contain about 150,000 clones, 70% to 80% of them seen just once; the ten biggest clones take up over 6%. This CDR3 comprises 15 residues. After removal of 2 bases from V and 7 bases from J, the junction contained 3 bases not matched to a gene. Germline assignment: CDR1 LGHNA and CDR2 YSLEER. For this clone: What it recognizes is unknown.

This TCR came from a man aged 25 to 40 in good health and CMV-seropositive. The chain recombines TRBV4-3 with TRBJ2-1; 12 positions match TRBD2. Specimen: PBMCs. CDR3 loop: CASSQLAGGYNEQFF. CDR3 nucleotides: TGCGCCAGCAGCCAACTAGCGGGGGGGTATAATGAGCAGTTCTTC.